A selection of T cell receptor beta chains follows, all from one sample in a study of T cell repertoires in ileal Crohn's disease. Here immunoSEQ multiplex PCR was the method, and the copy in TCRdb shows in-frame clones only, minus some. Of around 4,500 clones listed, under 85% were seen once; the top ten hold roughly 15%. The source material was ileal tissue. The source of these receptors is an adult with Crohn's disease. Each CDR3 is given with its conserved first and last residue. A D gene is named only where the DNA matches it firmly. Some rows have no size entry. The others give once, few or many, or a class for an expanded clone.

D gene: TRBD1; CDR3 length: 16; J gene: TRBJ2-7; clone size: .; V gene: TRBV5-1; CDR3 DNA: TGCGCCAGCGCCCCCGGGAGGACAGGGGGGACCTACGAGCAGTACTTC; CDR3 protein: CASAPGRTGGTYEQYF
D gene: TRBD2; CDR3 length: 16; J gene: TRBJ2-7; clone size: .; V gene: TRBV7-9; CDR3 DNA: TGTGCCAGCAGCGGTGACGAGGGACTACCCCTCTACGAGCAGTACTTC; CDR3 protein: CASSGDEGLPLYEQYF
D gene: TRBD2; CDR3 length: 20; J gene: TRBJ2-1; clone size: .; V gene: TRBV11-3; CDR3 DNA: TGTGCCAGCAGCTCTTCGACAGGGCCTACTAGCGGGAGCTCCTACAATGAGCAGTTCTTC; CDR3 protein: CASSSSTGPTSGSSYNEQFF
D gene: TRBD2; CDR3 length: 19; J gene: TRBJ2-4; clone size: once; V gene: TRBV6-4; CDR3 DNA: TGTGCCAGCGCTCCGCCAATGGGACTAGCGGGGTCGCCGGTGGACATTCAGTACTTC; CDR3 protein: CASAPPMGLAGSPVDIQYF
D gene: .; CDR3 length: 12; J gene: TRBJ1-2; clone size: .; V gene: TRBV30; CDR3 DNA: TGTGCCTGGGCCAGTGGGGCGTATGGCTACACCTTC; CDR3 protein: CAWASGAYGYTF
D gene: TRBD1; CDR3 length: 14; J gene: TRBJ1-3; clone size: .; V gene: TRBV6-5; CDR3 DNA: TGTGCCAGCAGCCGGACAGGACCTGGAAACACCATATATTTT; CDR3 protein: CASSRTGPGNTIYF
D gene: TRBD1; CDR3 length: 16; J gene: TRBJ1-4; clone size: .; V gene: TRBV28; CDR3 DNA: TGTGCCAGCAGTATTATTTCCGGGACAGGGATTGAAAAACTGTTTTTT; CDR3 protein: CASSIISGTGIEKLFF
D gene: .; CDR3 length: 14; J gene: TRBJ1-1; clone size: .; V gene: TRBV6-5; CDR3 DNA: TGTGCCAGCAGTTACTCCCGGGGGGACACTGAAGCTTTCTTT; CDR3 protein: CASSYSRGDTEAFF
D gene: .; CDR3 length: 13; J gene: TRBJ1-3; clone size: .; V gene: TRBV11-2; CDR3 DNA: TGTGCCAGCAGTAGCGGTTCTGGAAACACCATATATTTT; CDR3 protein: CASSSGSGNTIYF
D gene: .; CDR3 length: 15; J gene: TRBJ1-1; clone size: .; V gene: TRBV6-6; CDR3 DNA: TGTGCCAGCAGTACCCGACAGTCCTCGAACACTGAAGCTTTCTTT; CDR3 protein: CASSTRQSSNTEAFF
D gene: .; CDR3 length: 17; J gene: TRBJ2-7; clone size: .; V gene: TRBV7-2; CDR3 DNA: TGTGCCAGCAGCTTACGGCATGGGGGTAGCGGCATCGACGAGCAGTACTTC; CDR3 protein: CASSLRHGGSGIDEQYF
D gene: .; CDR3 length: 13; J gene: TRBJ1-2; clone size: .; V gene: TRBV5-1; CDR3 DNA: TGCGCCAGCAGCTTGGGGGGTGGGAGCGGCTACACCTTC; CDR3 protein: CASSLGGGSGYTF
D gene: TRBD1; CDR3 length: 12; J gene: TRBJ2-7; clone size: .; V gene: TRBV11-2; CDR3 DNA: TGTGCCAGCAGCCCGACAGGGATCGAGCAGTACTTC; CDR3 protein: CASSPTGIEQYF
D gene: .; CDR3 length: 15; J gene: TRBJ1-6; clone size: .; V gene: TRBV7-3; CDR3 DNA: TGTGCCAGCAGCTCCTTAGGACAGCCTAATTCACCCCTCCACTTT; CDR3 protein: CASSSLGQPNSPLHF
D gene: .; CDR3 length: 14; J gene: TRBJ2-2; clone size: .; V gene: TRBV2; CDR3 DNA: TGTGCCAGCCGGAAGGGGGAAGTCACCGGGGAGCTGTTTTTT; CDR3 protein: CASRKGEVTGELFF
D gene: .; CDR3 length: 13; J gene: TRBJ1-3; clone size: .; V gene: TRBV6-5; CDR3 DNA: TGTGCCAGCAGCAGGGTTGCTGGAAACACCATATATTTT; CDR3 protein: CASSRVAGNTIYF
D gene: .; CDR3 length: 10; J gene: TRBJ2-5; clone size: .; V gene: TRBV20-1; CDR3 DNA: TGCAGTGCTAGTCCCAAGACCCAGTACTTC; CDR3 protein: CSASPKTQYF
D gene: TRBD1; CDR3 length: 14; J gene: TRBJ2-1; clone size: .; V gene: TRBV27; CDR3 DNA: TGTGCCAGCAGCGGACAGGGTTTATACAATGAGCAGTTCTTC; CDR3 protein: CASSGQGLYNEQFF
D gene: .; CDR3 length: 11; J gene: TRBJ2-7; clone size: .; V gene: TRBV7-9; CDR3 DNA: TGTGCCAGCAGCAATAGCTACGAGCAGTACTTC; CDR3 protein: CASSNSYEQYF
D gene: .; CDR3 length: 14; J gene: TRBJ2-3; clone size: .; V gene: TRBV5-4; CDR3 DNA: TGTGCCAGCAGGGGAGGTGTTAGCACAGATACGCAGTATTTT; CDR3 protein: CASRGGVSTDTQYF
D gene: TRBD1; CDR3 length: 15; J gene: TRBJ1-5; clone size: .; V gene: TRBV7-9; CDR3 DNA: TGTGCCAGCAGCTCAGGACAGGGTCGCAATCAGCCCCAGCATTTT; CDR3 protein: CASSSGQGRNQPQHF
D gene: TRBD2; CDR3 length: 17; J gene: TRBJ2-4; clone size: .; V gene: TRBV30; CDR3 DNA: TGTGCCTGGAGTGTACAAGCGGGAGGGATAGCCAAAAACATTCAGTACTTC; CDR3 protein: CAWSVQAGGIAKNIQYF
D gene: .; CDR3 length: 14; J gene: TRBJ2-7; clone size: .; V gene: TRBV7-9; CDR3 DNA: TGTGCCAGCAGCTTAGGAGGGTCACCCTACGAGCAGTACTTC; CDR3 protein: CASSLGGSPYEQYF
D gene: .; CDR3 length: 13; J gene: TRBJ1-5; clone size: .; V gene: TRBV11-2; CDR3 DNA: TGTGCCAGCAGCTTAGAGGGACTCCAGCCCCAGCATTTT; CDR3 protein: CASSLEGLQPQHF
D gene: TRBD1; CDR3 length: 12; J gene: TRBJ1-3; clone size: .; V gene: TRBV2; CDR3 DNA: TGTGCCAGCAGGGGACAGGGGAACACCATATATTTT; CDR3 protein: CASRGQGNTIYF
D gene: .; CDR3 length: 12; J gene: TRBJ1-1; clone size: few; V gene: TRBV19; CDR3 DNA: TGTGCCAGTAACCGCGGGAACACTGAAGCTTTCTTT; CDR3 protein: CASNRGNTEAFF
D gene: .; CDR3 length: 13; J gene: TRBJ1-1; clone size: once; V gene: TRBV12-5; CDR3 DNA: TGTGCTAGTGCCCAGGGGATGAACACTGAAGCTTTCTTT; CDR3 protein: CASAQGMNTEAFF
D gene: TRBD1; CDR3 length: 16; J gene: TRBJ2-1; clone size: .; V gene: TRBV6-5; CDR3 DNA: TGTGCCAGCAGTTCTGTGAAGGGGACAGGTTACAATGAGCAGTTCTTC; CDR3 protein: CASSSVKGTGYNEQFF
D gene: TRBD1; CDR3 length: 16; J gene: TRBJ1-1; clone size: .; V gene: TRBV6-6; CDR3 DNA: TGTGCCAGCAGTTACTCGAATTTCAGGGGGAACACCGAAGCTTTCTTT; CDR3 protein: CASSYSNFRGNTEAFF
D gene: .; CDR3 length: 13; J gene: TRBJ2-1; clone size: .; V gene: TRBV7-2; CDR3 DNA: TGTGCCAGCAGCTTGGGGCCAGACAATGAGCAGTTCTTC; CDR3 protein: CASSLGPDNEQFF
D gene: .; CDR3 length: 14; J gene: TRBJ2-5; clone size: .; V gene: TRBV6-1; CDR3 DNA: TGTGCCAGCAGTGAAGAGCGGCAGAGAGAGACCCAGTACTTC; CDR3 protein: CASSEERQRETQYF
D gene: TRBD1; CDR3 length: 14; J gene: TRBJ2-2; clone size: .; V gene: TRBV10-3; CDR3 DNA: TGTGCCATCCGGGACAGGGAGGCCACCGGGGAGCTGTTTTTT; CDR3 protein: CAIRDREATGELFF
D gene: .; CDR3 length: 16; J gene: TRBJ2-7; clone size: few; V gene: TRBV21-1; CDR3 DNA: TGTGCCAGCAGCATGGGTCGCTTCCGGAGCCACTACGAGCAGTACTTC; CDR3 protein: CASSMGRFRSHYEQYF
D gene: TRBD1; CDR3 length: 14; J gene: TRBJ2-7; clone size: .; V gene: TRBV5-1; CDR3 DNA: TGCGCCAGCAGCGACGGACAGGTGACCTACGAGCAGTACTTC; CDR3 protein: CASSDGQVTYEQYF
D gene: TRBD1; CDR3 length: 14; J gene: TRBJ1-6; clone size: .; V gene: TRBV5-4; CDR3 DNA: TGTGCCAGCAGCTGGGGACAGCCTAATTCACCCCTCCACTTT; CDR3 protein: CASSWGQPNSPLHF
D gene: .; CDR3 length: 14; J gene: TRBJ2-3; clone size: .; V gene: TRBV29-1; CDR3 DNA: TGCAGCGTTGAAGGTCTGACAAGCACAGATACGCAGTATTTT; CDR3 protein: CSVEGLTSTDTQYF
D gene: .; CDR3 length: 11; J gene: TRBJ2-7; clone size: .; V gene: TRBV30; CDR3 DNA: TGTGCCTGGAGTGCAGGCCACGAGCAGTACTTC; CDR3 protein: CAWSAGHEQYF
D gene: .; CDR3 length: 15; J gene: TRBJ2-3; clone size: few; V gene: TRBV6-1; CDR3 DNA: TGTGCCAGCAGTGTGGAGGGATTCGGCACAGATACGCAGTATTTT; CDR3 protein: CASSVEGFGTDTQYF
D gene: TRBD2; CDR3 length: 14; J gene: TRBJ2-3; clone size: .; V gene: TRBV10-3; CDR3 DNA: TGTGCCATCAGTGTTGCGGGGGGGACAGATACGCAGTATTTT; CDR3 protein: CAISVAGGTDTQYF
D gene: TRBD1; CDR3 length: 14; J gene: TRBJ2-7; clone size: once; V gene: TRBV14; CDR3 DNA: TGTGCCAGCAGCCCCGGACAGGGGCAGTACGAGCAGTACTTC; CDR3 protein: CASSPGQGQYEQYF
D gene: .; CDR3 length: 14; J gene: TRBJ2-3; clone size: .; V gene: TRBV5-6; CDR3 DNA: TGTGCCAGCAGCTTGGATCGAGTTTCAGATACGCAGTATTTT; CDR3 protein: CASSLDRVSDTQYF
D gene: TRBD1; CDR3 length: 13; J gene: TRBJ1-1; clone size: .; V gene: TRBV6-4; CDR3 DNA: TGTGCCAGCAGTGCGACAGGGCGCACTGAAGCTTTCTTT; CDR3 protein: CASSATGRTEAFF
D gene: .; CDR3 length: 13; J gene: TRBJ2-5; clone size: .; V gene: TRBV2; CDR3 DNA: TGTGCCAGCGGACAGCTTGGAGCGGAGACCCAGTACTTC; CDR3 protein: CASGQLGAETQYF
D gene: .; CDR3 length: 16; J gene: TRBJ2-3; clone size: .; V gene: TRBV27; CDR3 DNA: TGTGCCAGCAGGAGTGGACAGTACGAACCCACAGATACGCAGTATTTT; CDR3 protein: CASRSGQYEPTDTQYF
D gene: TRBD2; CDR3 length: 17; J gene: TRBJ2-7; clone size: once; V gene: TRBV18; CDR3 DNA: TGTGCCAGCTCACCAGGGGCTAGCGGGGGATCAACCTACGAGCAGTACTTC; CDR3 protein: CASSPGASGGSTYEQYF
D gene: .; CDR3 length: 15; J gene: TRBJ2-1; clone size: .; V gene: TRBV10-3; CDR3 DNA: TGTGCCATCAGTGAGTCGTTAGGGGGGGAGGATGAGCAGTTCTTC; CDR3 protein: CAISESLGGEDEQFF
D gene: TRBD1; CDR3 length: 16; J gene: TRBJ2-2; clone size: .; V gene: TRBV7-2; CDR3 DNA: TGTGCCAGCAGCCCAGCCCGGACAGGGAAATCCGGGGAGCTGTTTTTT; CDR3 protein: CASSPARTGKSGELFF
D gene: .; CDR3 length: 15; J gene: TRBJ1-2; clone size: .; V gene: TRBV6-5; CDR3 DNA: TGTGCCAGCAAAAACGGGGAGGGGGTGTGGGATGGCTACACCTTC; CDR3 protein: CASKNGEGVWDGYTF
D gene: TRBD1; CDR3 length: 14; J gene: TRBJ2-7; clone size: .; V gene: TRBV2; CDR3 DNA: TGTGCCAGCAGCGGACAGGGGGCAGCCTACGAGCAGTACTTC; CDR3 protein: CASSGQGAAYEQYF
D gene: TRBD1; CDR3 length: 15; J gene: TRBJ1-6; clone size: .; V gene: TRBV28; CDR3 DNA: TGTGCCAGCAGTCCCGGGACAGGGGATAATTCACCCCTCCACTTT; CDR3 protein: CASSPGTGDNSPLHF
D gene: TRBD2; CDR3 length: 16; J gene: TRBJ2-7; clone size: .; V gene: TRBV7-9; CDR3 DNA: TGTGCCAGCAGCTTAGTCCCCGGGGAGGGAGGGTACGAGCAGTACTTC; CDR3 protein: CASSLVPGEGGYEQYF
D gene: TRBD1; CDR3 length: 15; J gene: TRBJ1-6; clone size: .; V gene: TRBV6-5; CDR3 DNA: TGTGCCAGCAGTTACAGGGACAGCTATAATTCACCCCTCCACTTT; CDR3 protein: CASSYRDSYNSPLHF
D gene: .; CDR3 length: 14; J gene: TRBJ2-5; clone size: .; V gene: TRBV10-2; CDR3 DNA: TGCGCCAGCAGTGAGCCGGAGGCTGGGGAGACCCAGTACTTC; CDR3 protein: CASSEPEAGETQYF